This T cell receptor beta chain was identified during a study of T cell repertoires in breast cancer. Study-level background: Breast cancer patients gave tumors, lymph nodes and blood; healthy donors gave blood. Nine healthy donors served as controls.

A second nested PCR with blocking oligonucleotides suppressed unpaired genes. Each emulsion RT-PCR held roughly 4,500-250,000 T cells with C-region, Stepout and V-region primers. MiXCR was run by TCRdb on the emulsion pairing reads, yielding one entry per CDR3 protein. Of approximately 40,000 distinct CDR3 sequences in the sample, over 40% are singletons; the top ten hold around 60%. The CDR3 runs 14 residues. Germline V gene data show CDR1 as SGHTA and CDR2 as FQGTGA. Trimming removed 2 bases from V and 3 bases from J, with 11 bases in between. Paired alpha-beta TCRs of CD8+ T cells were analyzed by expanded emulsion RT-PCR. Overnight incubation in approximately 9.7 IU/mL IL-2 followed CD8 positive selection of the T cells.

The rearrangement joins TRBV7-3 to TRBJ2-7, with unresolved D. The sequence was obtained from a pool of human donors with breast cancer or a healthy control (not recorded which). The sequenced sample consisted of CD8+ T cells. The CDR3 protein is CASSLLAGDYEQYF. DNA of the CDR3: TGTGCCAGCAGCTTACTGGCAGGTGACTACGAGCAGTACTTC.